These 16 T cell receptor beta chains were all obtained from the same sample, sequenced in a study of blood T cell repertoires in COVID-19. TCRdb's copy holds only in-frame clones and misses some; the assay was immunoSEQ multiplex PCR. The sample records about 180,000 clones, roughly 80% being singletons. The sequenced material came from PBMCs or T cells enriched from blood (not recorded which). The origin of the receptors is a woman between 45 and 60 years old who had recovered from COVID-19.

Here the CDR3 DNA reads TGCGCCAGCAGCTTGGCGGGGGGCTACACCTTC. It encodes CASSLAGGYTF. The chain links TRBV5-1 to TRBJ1-2; D not resolved. The germline gives CDR1 SGHRS, CDR2 YFSETQ. The CDR3 extends over 11 amino acids. The V and J ends lost 0 bases and 8 bases respectively, with 5 bases between them.

At least ten counts were recorded for this clone. The chain recombines TRBV2 with TRBJ1-6, with D tentatively TRBD1 (5 bases). Trimming took off 7 bases at V and 6 bases at J, with 13 bases between the two ends. Germline CDR1 SNHLY, CDR2 FYNNEI. This CDR3 is built from 14 residues. CDR3 loop: CASIGAHVNSPLHF. Written as DNA, the CDR3 is TGTGCCAGCATAGGGGCCCACGTTAATTCACCCCTCCACTTT. The full variable domain, in which reference TRBV2 and TRBJ1-6 provide the parts outside the CDR3, is EPEVTQTPSHQVTQMGQEVILRCVPISNHLYFYWYRQILGQKVEFLVSFYNNEISEKSEIFDDQFSVERPDGSNFTLKIRSTKLEDSAMYFCASIGAHVNSPLHFGNGTRLTVT.

The rearrangement uses TRBV6-5 and TRBJ2-7; a possible D gene is TRBD2 (6 bases). Germline CDR1 and CDR2: MNHEY and SVGAGI. The CDR3 consists of 13 residues. The V and J ends lost 8 bases and 3 bases respectively, with 14 bases between them. CDR3 loop: CASREQGGYEQYF. CDR3 coding DNA: TGTGCCAGCCGGGAGCAGGGAGGCTACGAGCAGTACTTC.

The V gene is TRBV29-1, the J gene TRBJ1-2, with D possibly matching TRBD1 (5 bases). This CDR3 has 12 residues. V shed 3 bases and J shed 4 bases, with 9 bases lying between them. The germline V gene has CDR1 SQVTM and CDR2 ANQGSEA. This CDR3 is CSVEGQTYGYTF. The CDR3 DNA reads TGCAGCGTTGAGGGGCAGACCTATGGCTACACCTTC.

The rearrangement links TRBV3-1 (or the pseudogene TRBV3-2) to TRBJ1-6; D gene uncertain. CDR3 length: 15 amino acids. Germline V gene sequence: CDR1 LGHDT, CDR2 YNNKEL (reference sequence). V was clipped by 0 bases and J by 7 bases, with 10 bases between them. CDR3 nucleotide sequence: TGTGCCAGCAGCCAAGAAGGGAGGTCCAATTCACCCCTCCACTTT. This encodes CASSQEGRSNSPLHF.

This clone has a handful of counts. V is TRBV5-1 and J is TRBJ2-2, with 10 bases identical to TRBD2. The CDR3 totals 14 residues. Per germline, CDR1 SGHRS and CDR2 YFSETQ. J gave up 5 bases and V 6 bases, and 4 bases lay outside the gene matches. CDR3 nucleotide sequence: TGCGCCAGCAAGCTAGCGGGAGTGACCGGGGAGCTGTTTTTT. It yields the protein CASKLAGVTGELFF.

The rearrangement links TRBV2 to TRBJ1-5; tentative D call: TRBD1 (6 bases). V lost 4 bases and J 2 bases, leaving 9 bases between the germline ends. CDR1 and CDR2 (germline): SNHLY, FYNNEI. CDR3 length: 14 amino acids. The CDR3 is CASSGPGGNQPQHF. CDR3 nucleotides: TGTGCCAGCAGTGGCCCAGGGGGCAATCAGCCCCAGCATTTT.

This chain links TRBV24-1 with TRBJ1-2, with a weak D call TRBD1 (5 bases). V gave up 10 bases and J gave up 8 bases, with 25 bases separating them. Germline loops: CDR1 KGHDR, CDR2 SFDVKD. The CDR3 length is 15 residues. As DNA, the CDR3 is TGTGCCACGAGTCCCGGCGGGAGGAGGGGCCTAGGCTACACCTTC. Translated: CATSPGGRRGLGYTF.

CDR3 DNA: TGTGCCAGCAGCGCCCGGGACTCATCGAAGCAGTTCTTC. Amino acid sequence: CASSARDSSKQFF. The chain combines TRBV7-2 with TRBJ2-1; TRBD2 is a possible D gene (6 bases). V lost 5 bases, J lost 11 bases, and 16 bases lay in between. The germline gives CDR1 SGHTA, CDR2 FQGNSA. CDR3 length: 13 residues.

This clone was detected a few times. The rearrangement joins TRBV3-1 (or the pseudogene TRBV3-2) to TRBJ2-2; 10 nucleotides line up with TRBD2. Germline V gene sequence: CDR1 LGHDT, CDR2 YNNKEL (reference sequence). The CDR3 extends over 18 amino acids. V dropped 0 bases and J dropped 8; count of bases not matched to a gene: 12. In DNA form, the CDR3 reads TGTGCCAGCAGCCAAGAGTGGAGCCGGCTAGCGGGAGTTGGGGAGCTGTTTTTT. Its translation is CASSQEWSRLAGVGELFF.

The rearrangement uses TRBV3-1 (or the pseudogene TRBV3-2) and TRBJ2-7; no firm D call. This CDR3 region has 15 residues. V was shortened by 1 base and J by 2 bases, with 12 bases between the two germline ends. Germline assignment: CDR1 LGHDT and CDR2 YNNKEL (reference sequence). For the CDR3, the DNA is TGTGCCAGCAGCCAAGGGGCGCCTGGTCCCTACGAGCAGTACTTC. This codes for CASSQGAPGPYEQYF.

The chain is built from TRBV9 and TRBJ2-7; 14 bases are shared with TRBD2. V trimming: 3 bases; J trimming: 6 bases; junction bases outside the gene matches: 8. Germline-derived CDR1 and CDR2 are SGDLS and YYNGEE. CDR3 size: 16 residues. DNA for the CDR3: TGTGCCAGCAGCGAGGGGACTAGCGGGAGTACGGTCGAGCAGTACTTC. Its protein product is CASSEGTSGSTVEQYF.

The chain employs TRBV28 and TRBJ2-1, with 7 bases fitting TRBD2. V trimming: 5 bases; J trimming: 9 bases; junction bases outside the gene matches: 10. This CDR3 is 14 amino acids long. Germline CDR1 MDHEN, CDR2 SYDVKM. CDR3 amino acids: CASSPPRENSEQFF. In DNA, the CDR3 is TGTGCCAGCAGTCCCCCGCGGGAGAATAGTGAGCAGTTCTTC.

The J gene is TRBJ1-5, the V gene TRBV10-3, with D possibly being TRBD1 (6 bases). Trimming cost V 4 bases and J 5 bases, with 12 bases left between them. CDR3 length equals 14 residues. Germline lookup yields CDR1 ENHRY and CDR2 SYGVKD. This chain's CDR3 is CAISGSGVDQPQHF. CDR3 nucleotides: TGTGCCATCAGTGGTTCAGGGGTGGATCAGCCCCAGCATTTT.

V and J are TRBV5-1 and TRBJ1-1, with D maybe TRBD1 (5 bases). This CDR3 has 14 amino acids. Trimming shortened V by 3 bases and J by 0 bases, and 9 bases separated the two germline ends. The V gene's germline CDR1 is SGHRS and CDR2 YFSETQ. CDR3 loop: CASSYDRVNTEAFF. CDR3 in DNA: TGCGCCAGCAGCTACGACAGAGTGAACACTGAAGCTTTCTTT.

V and J are TRBV5-4 and TRBJ2-1; 7 nucleotides agree with TRBD2. This CDR3 is 15 amino acids long. V was clipped by 3 bases and J by 8 bases; unmatched bases: 11. The germline V gene encodes CDR1 SGHNT and CDR2 YYREEE (reference sequence). CDR3 amino acids: CASSSPGLEKDEQFF. The CDR3 DNA is TGTGCCAGCAGCTCGCCCGGACTAGAGAAAGATGAGCAGTTCTTC.